This T cell receptor beta chain was sequenced for a study of T cells in Graves' hyperthyroidism and ophthalmopathy. The study, taken as a whole, reports: The model foresaw ophthalmopathy a median roughly 6.6 months prior to onset. Most clonotypes expanded in thyroid above 0.001 were likewise present in blood.

Diagnosis relied on clinical symptoms, serum thyroxine and TRAb, thyroid ultrasound and orbital computed tomography. This clonotype was seen many times. The target antigen is unknown. TCR beta CDR3 regions were amplified from RNA transcripts. With the HTBI primer set, the TCR CDR3 went through a first round of RT-PCR. TCRdb independently ran MiXCR on the multiplex PCR reads; one entry per CDR3 protein. The sample contains over 350,000 distinct CDR3 sequences, 11% to 15% of which appear only once. Germline values: CDR1 MNHEY, CDR2 SMNVEV (reference sequence). The CDR3 sequence is 15 residues long. With 5 bases clipped from V and 4 bases from J, the junction kept 9 bases outside the gene matches.

Sequenced sample: blood. The chain links TRBV27 to TRBJ2-3; 7 bases fit TRBD2. This TCR derives from a man between 50 and 59 years old with Graves' ophthalmopathy. CDR3 bases: TGTGCCAGCAGTCCAGCCCGGACTAGTCCAGATACGCAGTATTTT. It codes for CASSPARTSPDTQYF.